This T cell receptor beta chain was identified in a study of blood T cell repertoires in COVID-19. The V gene lost 3 bases and the J gene lost 3 bases, with 14 bases spanning the gap. From germline, CDR1 is SGHVS and CDR2 FQNEAQ. The CDR3 covers 15 residues. Libraries were prepared by immunoSEQ multiplex PCR; TCRdb keeps only in-frame clonotypes and omits some of them. Among hundreds of thousands of clones listed, around four fifths were seen once. The sequence was collected from a woman in her 50s with active or convalescent COVID-19. This chain joins TRBV7-8 and TRBJ1-1, with a tentative D call TRBD1 (6 bases). The specimen sequenced was peripheral blood. This CDR3 reads CASSFTGSGDTEAFF. The CDR3 region has the DNA TGTGCCAGCAGCTTCACAGGGAGTGGAGACACTGAAGCTTTCTTT. The whole variable domain, filled in from reference TRBV7-8 and TRBJ1-1, reads GAGVSQSPRYKVAKRGQDVALRCDPISGHVSLFWYQQALGQGPEFLTYFQNEAQLDKSGLPSDRFFAERPEGSVSTLKIQRTQQEDSAVYLCASSFTGSGDTEAFFGQGTRLTVV.